Here is one TCR beta chain with its context. The sample comes from a study of cytomegalovirus exposure and HLA in healthy donors. Trimming took 7 bases from V and 5 from J, leaving 18 bases between them. The CDR3 is 14 amino acids. Germline CDR1 and CDR2: MDHEN and SYDVKM. The PCR employed 60 Vbeta primers together with 13 Jbeta primers. Here immunoSEQ multiplex PCR was the method, and the copy in TCRdb shows in-frame clones only, minus some. The repertoire holds 150,000 or so clones, with roughly three quarters as singletons. The sequence was collected from a man between 25 and 39 years old in good health and CMV-seropositive. Sequencing was done on a sample of PBMCs. The genes are TRBV28 and TRBJ2-7, with D tentatively TRBD1 (5 bases). The CDR3 protein is CASTSPGRDNEQYF. DNA of the CDR3: TGTGCCAGCACCTCGCCGGGCAGGGATAACGAGCAGTACTTC.